These 13 T cell receptor beta chains were sequenced from one sample in a study of cytomegalovirus exposure and HLA in healthy donors. Vbeta (60) and Jbeta (13) primers were used in the PCR. Assay: immunoSEQ multiplex PCR; the TCRdb copy retains only in-frame clones and omits some. The sample lists 250,000 to 300,000 clones, around 90% occurring once. The sample comprised PBMCs. Receptor source: a girl aged 2 to 10 in good health and CMV-seronegative.

The gene calls are TRBV10-3 and TRBJ2-3; 10 positions match TRBD2. Germline V gene data show CDR1 as ENHRY and CDR2 as SYGVKD. This CDR3 is 16 amino acids long. The V and J ends lost 7 bases and 3 bases, in that order; junction bases with no gene match: 10. The CDR3 DNA reads TGTGCCATCACCGCCTCGGCACTAGCGGGGACAGATACGCAGTATTTT. As protein: CAITASALAGTDTQYF.

V is TRBV6-6 and J is TRBJ2-1; a weak D match, TRBD1 (6 bases). The V gene lost 8 bases and the J gene lost 6 bases, with 20 bases spanning the gap. Germline V gives CDR1 MNHNY, CDR2 SVGAGI (reference sequence). The CDR3 sequence is 15 residues long. CDR3 amino acids: CASASGTPVSNEQFF. Written as DNA, the CDR3 is TGTGCCAGCGCCTCCGGGACACCTGTTTCCAATGAGCAGTTCTTC.

The rearrangement uses TRBV5-1 and TRBJ2-3, with 8 bases that match TRBD2. CDR1 and CDR2 (germline): SGHRS, YFSETQ. The CDR3 consists of 15 residues. Unmatched junction bases numbered 10, after V lost 4 bases and J lost 6 bases. The CDR3 region is CASSPWERERDTQYF. The CDR3 region has the DNA TGCGCCAGCAGCCCTTGGGAGCGGGAGCGCGATACGCAGTATTTT.

The CDR3 region is CASSQVQGMGEKLFF. Written as DNA, the CDR3 is TGCGCCAGCAGCCAGGTCCAGGGTATGGGTGAAAAACTGTTTTTT. This chain connects TRBV4-1 to TRBJ1-4; TRBD1 is a possible D gene (5 bases). The V and J ends lost 3 bases and 7 bases respectively, with 15 bases between them. This CDR3 region has 15 residues. Germline lookup yields CDR1 MGHRA and CDR2 YSYEKL.

This chain joins TRBV4-2 and TRBJ2-4; D might be TRBD2 (7 bases). This CDR3 is 17 amino acids long. The germline V gene encodes CDR1 LGHNA and CDR2 YNFKEQ. V lost 1 base and J lost 3, with 16 bases in between. DNA for the CDR3: TGTGCCAGCAGCCAAGGGGAGGGGGGGGGCGGCAAAAACATTCAGTACTTC. It specifies CASSQGEGGGGKNIQYF.

This rearrangement joins TRBV19 to TRBJ2-5, with D possibly TRBD1 on 5 matching bases. V lost 2 bases and J 7 bases, leaving 20 bases between the germline ends. This CDR3 has 16 amino acids. CDR1 is LNHDA and CDR2 is SQIVND in the germline V gene (reference sequence). CDR3 DNA: TGTGCCAGTAGTATAATAGACAGACGGCCGGTAGGGACCCAGTACTTC. Residues: CASSIIDRRPVGTQYF.

This clone has just a few counts. V and J are TRBV5-8 and TRBJ1-5; D is unclear. Germline-derived CDR1 and CDR2 are SGHTS and YDEGEE. V dropped 4 bases and J dropped 9 bases, with 8 bases sitting between them. The CDR3 contains 11 residues. The CDR3 nucleotides are TGTGCCAGCAGCGACGACTCGCCCCAGCATTTT. The encoded protein is CASSDDSPQHF.

This clone was seen more than once but under ten times. The gene calls are TRBV5-6 and TRBJ1-1; D may be TRBD1 (5 bases). The germline CDR1 and CDR2 sequences are SGHDT and YYEEEE. The CDR3 is made up of 13 amino acids. Between the trimmed V and J ends, which lost 2 bases and 5 bases, there was a span of 10 bases. This CDR3 reads CASSFGARTEAFF. The CDR3 DNA sequence: TGTGCCAGCAGCTTTGGGGCGAGGACTGAAGCTTTCTTT.

The J gene is TRBJ2-7, the V gene TRBV19; 9 nucleotides agree with TRBD1. The CDR3 length is 15 residues. Per germline, CDR1 LNHDA and CDR2 SQIVND (reference sequence). The J segment lost 2 bases and the V segment lost 5 bases, leaving 7 bases of the junction unmatched. The CDR3 DNA reads as TGTGCCAGTAGTTTCGCGGGACAGGGCGCCTACGAGCAGTACTTC. Protein product: CASSFAGQGAYEQYF.

The sample holds one count of this clone. The chain links TRBV9 to TRBJ1-4; 11 bases line up with TRBD1. Germline values: CDR1 SGDLS, CDR2 YYNGEE. The CDR3 is 15 residues long. Trimming cost V 0 bases and J 7 bases; bases outside gene matches: 2. The CDR3 here is CASSVGTGGGEKLFF. The CDR3, as DNA: TGTGCCAGCAGCGTAGGGACAGGGGGCGGTGAAAAACTGTTTTTT.

The chain recombines TRBV6-5 with TRBJ1-5; 9 bases fit TRBD1. The V gene end was trimmed by 5 bases and the J gene end by 6 bases; junction bases not matched to a gene: 5. Per germline, CDR1 MNHEY and CDR2 SVGAGI. This CDR3 region has 14 residues. The CDR3 sequence: CASSPGQGIQPQHF. The CDR3 DNA reads TGTGCCAGCAGTCCGGGACAGGGAATTCAGCCCCAGCATTTT.

J is TRBJ2-1 and V is TRBV6-6; 8 nucleotides agree with TRBD2. This CDR3 is built from 14 residues. Looked up from germline, CDR1 is MNHNY and CDR2 is SVGAGI (reference sequence). The V segment lost 6 bases and the J segment 6 bases; nucleotides outside the gene matches: 7. The CDR3, as DNA: TGTGCCAGCAGGTCGGGGGGGCCAAGCAATGAGCAGTTCTTC. It specifies CASRSGGPSNEQFF.

This clone came up once. The chain couples TRBV11-2 to TRBJ2-1; 13 positions match TRBD2. Per the germline V gene, CDR1 is SGHAT and CDR2 is FQNNGV. CDR3 length: 16 residues. The V segment lost 4 bases and the J segment 9 bases; nucleotides outside the gene matches: 9. The CDR3: CASSSIWTSGSGEQFF. The CDR3 nucleotides are TGTGCCAGCAGCTCGATTTGGACTAGCGGGAGTGGTGAGCAGTTCTTC.